Listed below are T cell receptor beta chains from one sample, sequenced in a study of blood T cell repertoires in COVID-19. Clones were sequenced by immunoSEQ multiplex PCR, and TCRdb holds only the in-frame ones, with some missing. The sample consists of more than 350,000 clones, roughly 90% of them appearing once. The sample was peripheral blood. Receptors originate from a woman in her twenties or thirties with COVID-19, enrolled during active disease. CDR3s include the opening cysteine and the closing phenylalanine or tryptophan. D genes are given only for firm matches. Size is omitted from some rows. Given values are once, few, many or a class for expanded clones.

d_call	v_call	j_call	cdr3_length	clone_size	cdr3_nt	cdr3_aa
-	TRBV9	TRBJ1-4	13	-	TGTGCCAGCACCCAGGCGGGGTCCGGTCAACTGTTTTTT	CASTQAGSGQLFF
TRBD1	TRBV6-6	TRBJ1-2	12	-	TGTGCCAGCAGGGAATCCGGACAGGGTGGCACCTTC	CASRESGQGGTF
-	TRBV4-2	TRBJ1-6	15	-	TGTGCCAGCAGCCCTAGACGTGGAAGTGGTTCACCCCTCCACTTT	CASSPRRGSGSPLHF
TRBD1	TRBV5-1	TRBJ1-1	16	once	TGCGCCAGCAGCTTGGCCGGGGGACAGCGCAGTTCTGAAGCTTTCTTT	CASSLAGGQRSSEAFF
-	TRBV18	TRBJ2-1	15	-	TGTGCCAGCTCACCCCGGACAGTTACTTACAATGAGCAGTTCTTC	CASSPRTVTYNEQFF
TRBD1	TRBV6-5	TRBJ1-2	15	-	TGTGCCAGCAGTTACGGGGCAGGGGGCGGCTATGGCTACACCTTC	CASSYGAGGGYGYTF
-	TRBV7-7	TRBJ1-3	14	once	TGTGCTAGCAGCCCAGGGTTGGATGGAAACACCATATATTTT	CASSPGLDGNTIYF
-	TRBV7-8	TRBJ2-5	15	-	TGTGCCAGCAGCTTAGCTCGATTAGCTCGGGAGACCCAGTACTTC	CASSLARLARETQYF
TRBD2	TRBV7-2	TRBJ2-3	16	-	TGTGCCAGCAGCCAGGGACTAGCGATCGCTACAGATACGCAGTATTTT	CASSQGLAIATDTQYF
-	TRBV5-1	TRBJ2-1	13	-	TGCGCCAGCAGCTTGGCGGGGAGCGGTGAGCAGTTCTTC	CASSLAGSGEQFF
-	TRBV12-3/TRBV12-4	TRBJ2-2	13	few	TGTGCCAGCAGTCGCAATATAGCCGGGGAGCTGTTTTTT	CASSRNIAGELFF
-	TRBV24-1	TRBJ2-3	15	-	TGTGCCACCAGTGATTTGGGGCAGGGCACAGATACGCAGTATTTT	CATSDLGQGTDTQYF
TRBD2	TRBV7-2	TRBJ2-1	15	-	TGTGCCAGCAGCTTATACCTTAGCGGGAGTGGTGAGCAGTTCTTC	CASSLYLSGSGEQFF
TRBD2	TRBV29-1	TRBJ2-4	19	-	TGCAGCGCCGAAATGAGAGGACTAGCGGGGGGACGAGCCAAAAACATTCAGTACTTC	CSAEMRGLAGGRAKNIQYF
TRBD1	TRBV27	TRBJ2-7	12	-	TGTGCCACCCTAGACAGGGAGTACGAGCAGTACTTC	CATLDREYEQYF
TRBD2	TRBV7-8	TRBJ2-3	13	-	TGTGCCAGCAGCCGGACTAGCGCAGATACGCAGTATTTT	CASSRTSADTQYF
TRBD1	TRBV5-4	TRBJ2-4	16	-	TGTGCCAGCAGCTCCGGCCCGGGACAGGGGTGGAACATTCAGTACTTC	CASSSGPGQGWNIQYF
TRBD1	TRBV3-1/TRBV3-2	TRBJ2-5	17	-	TGTGCCAGCAGCCCCGGACAGGGGGCGTCGAGGCAAGAGACCCAGTACTTC	CASSPGQGASRQETQYF
TRBD1	TRBV20-1	TRBJ1-6	17	-	TGCAGTGCTAGTGAAGGACAGGGGGCCCCCTTGAGATCACCCCTCCACTTT	CSASEGQGAPLRSPLHF
-	TRBV19	TRBJ1-5	18	once	TGTGCCAGTAATCCGGCAGATTCGAGACTGTATAGCAATCAGCCCCAGCATTTT	CASNPADSRLYSNQPQHF
-	TRBV15	TRBJ1-6	16	-	TGTGCCACCAGCATCTCCTTGGCGGGGGCTTATTCACCCCTCCACTTT	CATSISLAGAYSPLHF
-	TRBV12-3/TRBV12-4	TRBJ2-1	13	-	TGTGCCAGCAGTACCTGGTTGAGCGATGAGCAGTTCTTC	CASSTWLSDEQFF
-	TRBV6-1	TRBJ1-3	15	-	TGTGCCAGCAGTGAAGACAGGGAGATTGGAAACACCATATATTTT	CASSEDREIGNTIYF
TRBD2	TRBV11-3	TRBJ2-3	17	-	TGTGCCAGCAGCTTAGTGTGGACTAGCGGGAGTTTAGATACGCAGTATTTT	CASSLVWTSGSLDTQYF
-	TRBV7-2	TRBJ1-2	16	once	TGTGCCAGCAGTAAACCCAGGGGAGGGCAATTCTATGGCTACACCTTC	CASSKPRGGQFYGYTF
-	TRBV9	TRBJ1-4	15	-	TGTGCCAGCAGCGTATCAGGGGCAACTAATGAAAAACTGTTTTTT	CASSVSGATNEKLFF